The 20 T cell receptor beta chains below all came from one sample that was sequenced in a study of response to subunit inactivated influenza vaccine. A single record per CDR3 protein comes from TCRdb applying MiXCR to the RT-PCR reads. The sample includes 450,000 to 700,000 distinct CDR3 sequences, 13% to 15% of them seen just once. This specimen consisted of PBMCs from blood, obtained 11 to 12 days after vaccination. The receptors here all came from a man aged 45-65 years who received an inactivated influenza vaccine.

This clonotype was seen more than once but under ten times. Here the CDR3 DNA reads TGTGCCAGCAGTGCCCCTAGCGGAGCGGACAATGAGCAGTTCTTC. Its protein is CASSAPSGADNEQFF. V gene TRBV12-3 or TRBV12-4 combines with J gene TRBJ2-1, with 7 positions matching TRBD2. J gave up 5 bases and V 5 bases, and 9 bases lay outside the gene matches. The CDR3 loop spans 15 amino acids.

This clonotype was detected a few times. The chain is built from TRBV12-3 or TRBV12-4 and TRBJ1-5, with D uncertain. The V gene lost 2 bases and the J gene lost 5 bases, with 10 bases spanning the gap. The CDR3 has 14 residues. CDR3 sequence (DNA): TGTGCCAGCAGTTTAACGGGGATGCATCAGCCCCAGCATTTT. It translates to CASSLTGMHQPQHF.

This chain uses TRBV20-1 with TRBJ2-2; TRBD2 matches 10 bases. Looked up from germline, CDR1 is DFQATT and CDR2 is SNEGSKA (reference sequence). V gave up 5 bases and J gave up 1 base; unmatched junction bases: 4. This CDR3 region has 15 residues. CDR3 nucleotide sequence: TGCAGTGCTCCCCGGACTAGCGGGAACACCGGGGAGCTGTTTTTT. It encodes CSAPRTSGNTGELFF.

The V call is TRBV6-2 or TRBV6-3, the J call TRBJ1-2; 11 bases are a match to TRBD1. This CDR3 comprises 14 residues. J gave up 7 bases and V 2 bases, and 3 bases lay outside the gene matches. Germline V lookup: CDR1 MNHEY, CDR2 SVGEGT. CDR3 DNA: TGTGCCAGCAGTTACACGGACAGGGGGCTTGGCTACACCTTC. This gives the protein CASSYTDRGLGYTF.

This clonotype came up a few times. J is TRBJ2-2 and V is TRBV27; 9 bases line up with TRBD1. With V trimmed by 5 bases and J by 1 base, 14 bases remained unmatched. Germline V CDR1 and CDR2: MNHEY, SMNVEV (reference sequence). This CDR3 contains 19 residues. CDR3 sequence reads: CASSTKPPGQGGNTGELFF. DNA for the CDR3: TGTGCCAGCAGTACAAAGCCCCCGGGACAGGGCGGGAACACCGGGGAGCTGTTTTTT.

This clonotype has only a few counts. This chain's CDR3 is CSARPRTVTYGYTF. As DNA, the CDR3 is TGCAGTGCTAGACCGCGGACAGTGACCTATGGCTACACCTTC. V and J are TRBV20-1 and TRBJ1-2; possibly TRBD1 for D (6 bases). CDR1 and CDR2 from the germline V gene are DFQATT and SNEGSKA (reference sequence). The CDR3 sequence is 14 residues long. V was shortened by 2 bases and J by 4 bases, with 14 bases between the two germline ends.

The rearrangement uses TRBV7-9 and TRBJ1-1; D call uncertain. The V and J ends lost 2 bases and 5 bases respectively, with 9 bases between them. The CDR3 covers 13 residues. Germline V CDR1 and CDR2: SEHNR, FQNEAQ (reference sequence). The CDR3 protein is CASSLFSQTEAFF. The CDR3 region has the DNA TGTGCCAGCAGCTTATTCTCGCAGACTGAAGCTTTCTTT.

This chain's CDR3 is CASSHATSGIGYEQYF. The CDR3 nucleotides are TGTGCCAGCAGCCACGCGACTAGCGGGATCGGGTACGAGCAGTACTTC. This sequence joins TRBV7-9 and TRBJ2-7, with TRBD2 identical over 11 bases. CDR1 is SEHNR, CDR2 FQNEAQ, per germline (reference sequence). The CDR3 covers 16 residues. The trim removed 5 bases at V and 4 bases at J, leaving 10 bases unmatched.

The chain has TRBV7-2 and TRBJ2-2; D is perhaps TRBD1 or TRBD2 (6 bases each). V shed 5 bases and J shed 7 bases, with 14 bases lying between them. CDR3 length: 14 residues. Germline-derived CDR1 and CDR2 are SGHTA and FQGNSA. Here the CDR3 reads CASSLKGGHGELFF. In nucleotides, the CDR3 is TGTGCCAGCAGCCTCAAGGGGGGACACGGGGAGCTGTTTTTT.

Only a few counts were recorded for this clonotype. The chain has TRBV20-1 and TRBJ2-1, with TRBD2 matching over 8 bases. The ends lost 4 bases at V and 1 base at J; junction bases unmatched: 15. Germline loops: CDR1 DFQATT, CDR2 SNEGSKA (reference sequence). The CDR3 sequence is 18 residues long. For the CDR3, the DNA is TGCAGTGCTACCGACAAAGCGGGGGCGGTCGGATCCTACAATGAGCAGTTCTTC. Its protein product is CSATDKAGAVGSYNEQFF.

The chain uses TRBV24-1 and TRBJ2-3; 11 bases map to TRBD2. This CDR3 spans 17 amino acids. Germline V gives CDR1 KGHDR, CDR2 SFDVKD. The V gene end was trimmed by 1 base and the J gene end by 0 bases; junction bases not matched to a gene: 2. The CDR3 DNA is TGTGCCACCAGTGATTTAAGGACTAGCGGGAGCACAGATACGCAGTATTTT. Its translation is CATSDLRTSGSTDTQYF.

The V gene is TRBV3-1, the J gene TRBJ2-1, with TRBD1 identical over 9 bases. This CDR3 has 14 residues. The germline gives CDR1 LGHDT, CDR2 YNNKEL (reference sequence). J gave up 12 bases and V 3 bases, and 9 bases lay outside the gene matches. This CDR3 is CASSHRDRVGGQFF. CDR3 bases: TGTGCCAGCAGCCACCGGGACAGGGTAGGAGGGCAGTTCTTC.

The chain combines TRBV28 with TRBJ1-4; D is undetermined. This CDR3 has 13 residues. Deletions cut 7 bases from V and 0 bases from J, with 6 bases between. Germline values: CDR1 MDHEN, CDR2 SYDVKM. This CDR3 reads CASNGATNEKLFF. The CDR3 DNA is TGTGCCAGCAACGGGGCAACTAATGAAAAACTGTTTTTT.

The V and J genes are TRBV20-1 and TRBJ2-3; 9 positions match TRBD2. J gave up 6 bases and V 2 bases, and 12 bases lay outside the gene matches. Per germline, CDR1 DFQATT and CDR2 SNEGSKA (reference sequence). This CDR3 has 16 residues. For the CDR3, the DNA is TGCAGTGCTAGATTTCTAGCGGGGCTCGGGCGGGATACGCAGTATTTT. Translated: CSARFLAGLGRDTQYF.

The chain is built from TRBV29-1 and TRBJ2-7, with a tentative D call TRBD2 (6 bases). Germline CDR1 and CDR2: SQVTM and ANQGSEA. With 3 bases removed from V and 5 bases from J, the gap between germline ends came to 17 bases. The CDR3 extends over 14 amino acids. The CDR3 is CSVDRYGSSNEQYF. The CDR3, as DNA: TGCAGCGTTGACCGGTACGGGAGTTCCAACGAGCAGTACTTC.

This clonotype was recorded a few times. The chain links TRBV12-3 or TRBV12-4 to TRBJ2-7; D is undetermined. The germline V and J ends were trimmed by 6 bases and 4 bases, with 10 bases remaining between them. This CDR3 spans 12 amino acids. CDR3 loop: CASRSQQYEQYF. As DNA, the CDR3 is TGTGCCAGCAGGTCACAGCAATACGAGCAGTACTTC.

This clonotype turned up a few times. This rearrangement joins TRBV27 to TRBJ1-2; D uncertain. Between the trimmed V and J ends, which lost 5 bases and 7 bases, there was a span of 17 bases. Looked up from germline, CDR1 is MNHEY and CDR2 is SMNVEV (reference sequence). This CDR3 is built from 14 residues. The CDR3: CASSLGLRGFGYTF. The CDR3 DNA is TGTGCCAGCAGTCTCGGACTCCGAGGCTTTGGCTACACCTTC.

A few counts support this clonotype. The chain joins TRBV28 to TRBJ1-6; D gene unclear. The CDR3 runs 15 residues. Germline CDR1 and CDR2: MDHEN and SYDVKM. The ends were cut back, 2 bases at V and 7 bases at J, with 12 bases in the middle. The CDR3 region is CASSLGRARNSPLHF. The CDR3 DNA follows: TGTGCCAGCAGTTTAGGGAGGGCCCGGAATTCACCCCTCCACTTT.

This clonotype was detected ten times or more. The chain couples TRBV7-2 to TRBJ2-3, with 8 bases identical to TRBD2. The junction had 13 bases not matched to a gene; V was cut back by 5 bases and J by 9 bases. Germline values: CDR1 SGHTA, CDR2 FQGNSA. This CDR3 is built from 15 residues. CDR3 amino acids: CASSLLAGSRETQYF. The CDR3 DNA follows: TGTGCCAGCAGCCTCTTAGCGGGGAGCCGAGAGACGCAGTATTTT.

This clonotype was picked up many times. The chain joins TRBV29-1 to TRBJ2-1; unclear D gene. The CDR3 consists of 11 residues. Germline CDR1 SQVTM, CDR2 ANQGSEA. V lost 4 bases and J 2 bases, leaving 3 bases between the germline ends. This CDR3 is CSVATYNEQFF. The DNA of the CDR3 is TGCAGCGTTGCAACCTACAATGAGCAGTTCTTC.